This T cell receptor beta chain was captured by sequencing in a study of identifying expanded T cells in peripheral blood. General observations from the study: About 1.2 clones differed between technical replicates, versus approximately 16 and 20 over time.

Note on this clone: Its matching antigen is unknown.

No infections or other immune events were documented during collection. The CDR3 has 15 amino acids. Germline assignment: CDR1 SGHRS and CDR2 YFSETQ. Trimming removed 1 base at V and 5 bases at J, with 15 bases between. TCRdb's table, derived via immunoSEQ multiplex PCR, lists solely in-frame clones and lacks some. The data contain approximately 90,000 clones, roughly 84% of them singletons. This receptor was obtained from a person between 18 and 69 years old in good health. The J gene is TRBJ1-1, the V gene TRBV5-1, with a possible D match to TRBD1 (6 bases). Material for sequencing was blood. The CDR3, as DNA: TGCGCCAGCAGCTTGACAGGGTTAGGAGGGACTGAAGCTTTCTTT. This gives the protein CASSLTGLGGTEAFF.